The subject of this entry is one TCR beta chain. Participants came from some 26 US areas, aged about 18 to 95 years. Cohort allocation depended upon clinical history that participants reported. The sample comes from a study of blood T cell repertoires in COVID-19. Study summary: T cells, B-cell-depleted T cells, or PBMCs supplied cDNA or gDNA.

Per the original data handling: Amplifying reference gene primers gave estimates of nucleated cell counts. The method was immunoSEQ multiplex PCR; TCRdb's version includes in-frame clones alone and lacks a portion of them. The D gene and trimming were derived from the DNA, and the V and J assignments and clone size from that table. The table records approximately 300,000 clones, 87% of them present only once. The TCR was taken from a woman in her 30s who had recovered from COVID-19. Sequencing was carried out using PBMCs or T cells enriched from blood (not recorded which).

As DNA, the CDR3 is TGTGCCTGGAGTGTAATTGCAGGGGGCTCCTATGGCTACACCTTC. It codes for CAWSVIAGGSYGYTF. This chain connects TRBV30 to TRBJ1-2, with 8 bases identical to TRBD1. Germline V gene data show CDR1 as GTSNPN and CDR2 as SVGIG (reference sequence). This CDR3 has 15 amino acids. V lost 0 bases and J lost 4; bases outside the gene matches: 7.